This T cell receptor beta chain comes out of a study of control samples from healthy donors and cancer patients. V shed 7 bases and J shed 1 base, with 16 bases lying between them. The CDR3 has 15 amino acids. Germline assignment: CDR1 SNHLY and CDR2 FYNNEI. Using immunoSEQ multiplex PCR, the repertoire was profiled, and TCRdb retains in-frame clones only, with some absent. The sample records under 110,000 clones, 75% to 90% being singletons. This rearrangement joins TRBV2 to TRBJ1-1; D is possibly TRBD1 (6 bases). Sequenced: blood. The source of this sequence is a man in his thirties or forties in good health. The CDR3 region is CASMQDSSSNTEAFF. CDR3 sequence (DNA): TGTGCCAGCATGCAGGACAGTTCGTCGAACACTGAAGCTTTCTTT.